This T cell receptor beta chain is drawn from a study of control samples from healthy donors and cancer patients. TCRdb's copy holds only in-frame clones and misses some; the assay was immunoSEQ multiplex PCR. The sample shows over 30,000 clones, 70% to 90% of them seen only once. The CDR3 has 15 amino acids. Germline CDR1 is SGHAT and CDR2 is FQNNGV. V was trimmed by 0 bases and J by 4 bases, leaving 12 bases between them. This clone occurred a few times. This sequence joins TRBV11-2 and TRBJ1-2; D remains ambiguous. Sequenced material: PBMCs. This clonotype originated in a woman in her thirties or forties with lung cancer. The CDR3 DNA is TGTGCCAGCAGCTTAGAGGAAGGGTCGGGCTATGGCTACACCTTC. This sequence encodes CASSLEEGSGYGYTF.